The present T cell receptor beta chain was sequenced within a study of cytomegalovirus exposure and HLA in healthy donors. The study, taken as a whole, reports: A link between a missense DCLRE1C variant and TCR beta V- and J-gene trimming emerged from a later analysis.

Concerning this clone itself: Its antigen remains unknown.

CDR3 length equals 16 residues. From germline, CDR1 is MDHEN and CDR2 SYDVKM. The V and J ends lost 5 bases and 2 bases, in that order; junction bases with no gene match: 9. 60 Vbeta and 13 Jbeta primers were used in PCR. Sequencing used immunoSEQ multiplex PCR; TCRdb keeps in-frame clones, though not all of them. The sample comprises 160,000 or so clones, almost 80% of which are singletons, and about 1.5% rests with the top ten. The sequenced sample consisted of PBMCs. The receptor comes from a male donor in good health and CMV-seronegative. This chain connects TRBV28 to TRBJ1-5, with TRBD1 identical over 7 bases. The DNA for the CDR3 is TGTGCCAGCAGTAAGACAGGGATAGTTGGCAATCAGCCCCAGCATTTT. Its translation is CASSKTGIVGNQPQHF.